This T cell receptor beta chain was identified in a study of blood T cell repertoires in COVID-19. Assay: immunoSEQ multiplex PCR; the TCRdb copy retains only in-frame clones and omits some. This table has 68,000 or so clones, around 84% appearing once. The CDR3 contains 16 residues. Germline CDR1 is SGHTA and CDR2 is FQGTGA. The ends were cut back, 2 bases at V and 3 bases at J, with 16 bases in the middle. The chain recombines TRBV7-3 with TRBJ2-5, with a weak D call TRBD1 (6 bases). The sequence was obtained from a man aged 50-59 years with acute or convalescent COVID-19. The sequencing input was peripheral blood. CDR3 residues: CASSLWPHREEETQYF. DNA of the CDR3: TGTGCCAGCAGCTTATGGCCTCACAGGGAAGAAGAGACCCAGTACTTC.